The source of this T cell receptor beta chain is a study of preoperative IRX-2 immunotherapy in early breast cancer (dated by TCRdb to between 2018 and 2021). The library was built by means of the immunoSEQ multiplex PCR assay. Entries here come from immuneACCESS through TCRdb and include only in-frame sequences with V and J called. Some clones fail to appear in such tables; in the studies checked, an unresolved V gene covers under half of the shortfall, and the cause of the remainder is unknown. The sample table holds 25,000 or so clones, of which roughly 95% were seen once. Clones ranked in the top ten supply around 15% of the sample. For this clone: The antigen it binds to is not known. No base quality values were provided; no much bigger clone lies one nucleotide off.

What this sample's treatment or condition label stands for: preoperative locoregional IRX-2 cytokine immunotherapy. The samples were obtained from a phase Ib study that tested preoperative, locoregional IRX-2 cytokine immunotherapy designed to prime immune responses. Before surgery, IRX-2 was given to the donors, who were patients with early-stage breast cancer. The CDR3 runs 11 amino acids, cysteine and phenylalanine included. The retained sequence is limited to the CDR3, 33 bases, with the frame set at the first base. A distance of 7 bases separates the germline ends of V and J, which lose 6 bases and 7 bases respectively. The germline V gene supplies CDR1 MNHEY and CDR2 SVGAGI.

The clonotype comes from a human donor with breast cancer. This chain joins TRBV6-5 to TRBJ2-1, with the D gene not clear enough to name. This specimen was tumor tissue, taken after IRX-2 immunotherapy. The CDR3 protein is CASRKRNEQFF. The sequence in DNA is TGTGCCAGCAGAAAGAGAAATGAGCAGTTCTTC.